This TCR beta chain was captured by sequencing in a study of post-analysis software for immune sequencing data. Study at large: There were relapsing-remitting, secondary progressive and progressive-relapsing multiple sclerosis among the disease courses included. The study's findings and limits: Five TRBV segments, including TRBV5-6, TRBV5-1 and TRBV20-1, were more frequent in patients than controls. Samples from one preparation batch, clustered by F measure, grouped strongly together. Controls significantly exceeded multiple sclerosis patients in normalized Chao1 diversity.

This CDR3 is built from 15 residues. Trimming took 4 bases from V and 8 from J; bases not matched to a gene: 8. The germline CDR1 and CDR2 sequences are SGHRS and YFSETQ. Unique molecular identifiers were carried by the TCR beta cDNA libraries. When roughly 1 to 10 million T cells were used, they gave some 520,000 cDNA molecules. TCRdb called the PCR reads again in MiXCR, with one record for every CDR3 protein. The sample holds hundreds of thousands of distinct CDR3 sequences, about 39% seen once. A note on this clonotype: The antigen remains unidentified.

Sequencing was performed on blood. The chain links TRBV5-1 to TRBJ2-7; 14 bases fit TRBD2. This TCR derives from a girl aged 2 to 10 with multiple sclerosis. The CDR3 DNA follows: TGCGCCAGCAGCCCAGAAGGGACTAGCGGGAGCCAGCAGTACTTC. Translated, it gives CASSPEGTSGSQQYF.